What follows are 21 T cell receptor beta chains derived from one specimen sequenced in a study of blood T cell repertoires in COVID-19. Using immunoSEQ multiplex PCR, the repertoire was profiled, and TCRdb retains in-frame clones only, with some absent. The profile covers roughly 340,000 clones, with more than 70% appearing a single time and approximately 1.8% taken by the ten largest. Sequencing input: PBMCs or T cells enriched from blood (not recorded which). The receptors shown here come from a man aged 35 to 55 in a cohort exposed to, infected with or recovered from COVID-19 (not recorded which).

A few counts support this clone. This chain joins TRBV6-5 and TRBJ1-1; the D gene is possibly TRBD1 (5 bases). Germline V gene lookup returns CDR1 MNHEY and CDR2 SVGAGI. The V end lost 5 bases, the J end lost 5 bases, and 18 bases lay between the germline ends. The CDR3 covers 15 residues. This CDR3 reads CASSKPQGGGTEAFF. DNA for the CDR3: TGTGCCAGCAGTAAGCCCCAGGGCGGTGGGACTGAAGCTTTCTTT.

The CDR3 here is CASSVMGAAYNEQFF. The CDR3 bases are TGTGCCAGTAGTGTTATGGGGGCCGCCTACAATGAGCAGTTCTTC. The chain uses TRBV19 and TRBJ2-1; D perhaps matches TRBD1 (6 bases). In germline, CDR1 is LNHDA, CDR2 SQIVND (reference sequence). This CDR3 contains 15 residues. The V end lost 5 bases, the J end lost 2 bases, and 13 bases lay between the germline ends.

This rearrangement joins TRBV10-1 to TRBJ1-5; D not certain. CDR3 size: 14 residues. The V gene's germline CDR1 is WNHNN and CDR2 SYGVQD (reference sequence). V lost 2 bases and J 7 bases, leaving 12 bases between the germline ends. The CDR3 region has the DNA TGCGCCAGCAGTGAGACCAGGTCTGCCCAGCCCCAGCATTTT. Its protein is CASSETRSAQPQHF.

Only one count was recorded for this clone. The chain uses TRBV5-1 and TRBJ2-7; TRBD2 agrees at 9 bases. The CDR3 length is 17 residues. Germline V CDR1 and CDR2: SGHRS, YFSETQ. J was trimmed by 7 bases and V by 0 bases; bases with no gene match: 14. CDR3: CASSLDLAGFARGEQYF. DNA for the CDR3: TGCGCCAGCAGCTTGGATCTAGCGGGATTTGCTCGGGGGGAGCAGTACTTC.

As for this clone: A read error may produce the germline difference seen at one junction end. This sequence joins TRBV2 and TRBJ2-5, with TRBD2 matching 7 bases. Germline lookup yields CDR1 SNHLY and CDR2 FYNNEI. CDR3 length: 14 residues. CDR3 amino acids: CASSEWLGGETLYF. CDR3 bases: TGTGCCAGCAGTGAATGGTTGGGAGGGGAGACCCTGTACTTC.

This chain links TRBV28 with TRBJ1-4; D is uncertain. Per the germline V gene, CDR1 is MDHEN and CDR2 is SYDVKM. V lost 5 bases to trimming and J lost 0 bases, with 7 bases between them. CDR3 size: 14 residues. This chain's CDR3 is CASSEVSTNEKLFF. For the CDR3, the DNA is TGTGCCAGCAGTGAGGTATCAACTAATGAAAAACTGTTTTTT.

The chain carries TRBV14 and TRBJ2-1; 9 nucleotides line up with TRBD2. CDR3 length: 16 residues. The trim removed 1 base at V and 3 bases at J, leaving 4 bases unmatched. Germline loops: CDR1 SGHDN, CDR2 FVKESK. CDR3 DNA: TGTGCCAGCAGCCAAGGGCTAGCGGGATTCTACAATGAGCAGTTCTTC. Translation gives CASSQGLAGFYNEQFF.

The chain is built from TRBV29-1 and TRBJ2-7; 8 bases map to TRBD2. V dropped 4 bases and J dropped 3; count of bases not matched to a gene: 8. The CDR3 length is 14 residues. Germline V gives CDR1 SQVTM, CDR2 ANQGSEA. The CDR3 reads CSVAGASGFYEQYF. The CDR3 DNA sequence: TGCAGCGTTGCGGGGGCTAGCGGGTTCTACGAGCAGTACTTC.

The CDR3 region is CASSQWPGTSGTGELFF. The CDR3 DNA follows: TGCGCCAGCAGCCAATGGCCCGGGACTAGCGGCACCGGGGAGCTGTTTTTT. V is TRBV4-1 and J is TRBJ2-2; 11 bases agree with TRBD2. The CDR3 covers 17 residues. The V and J ends lost 2 bases and 4 bases, in that order; junction bases with no gene match: 6. From germline, CDR1 is MGHRA and CDR2 YSYEKL.

This clone is a singleton in its sample. This chain uses TRBV5-1 with TRBJ1-6; 10 nucleotides align to TRBD1. The trim removed 4 bases at V and 7 bases at J, leaving 2 bases unmatched. Per the germline V gene, CDR1 is SGHRS and CDR2 is YFSETQ. This CDR3 region has 14 residues. The CDR3 is CASSPDRGNSPLHF. CDR3 bases: TGCGCCAGCAGCCCGGACAGGGGGAATTCACCCCTCCACTTT.

The chain joins TRBV21-1 to TRBJ2-1; no DNA check was done on the table's D call, TRBD1. TRBV21-1 is deemed a pseudogene. The CDR3 runs 15 residues. The CDR3 spells CATRPRIGQSDEQFF. Written as DNA, the CDR3 is TGTGCCACCCGCCCCCGGATAGGACAGTCGGATGAGCAGTTCTTC.

This clone was recorded once. The chain recombines TRBV7-2 with TRBJ2-7, with D possibly being TRBD2 (6 bases). V was pared by 1 base and J by 2 bases, with 9 bases between. Germline CDR1 is SGHTA and CDR2 is FQGNSA. The CDR3 is 14 residues long. The CDR3 DNA follows: TGTGCCAGCAGCTTAGGGCGGGGAACCTACGAGCAGTACTTC. The encoded protein is CASSLGRGTYEQYF.

This rearrangement joins TRBV7-8 to TRBJ2-5; D possibly corresponds to TRBD1 (6 bases). CDR1 SGHVS and CDR2 FQNEAQ come from the germline V gene. There are 15 residues in the CDR3. V shed 5 bases and J shed 2 bases, with 15 bases lying between them. DNA of the CDR3: TGTGCCAGCAGCACCAACTCTGGACAGCAAGAGACCCAGTACTTC. This gives the protein CASSTNSGQQETQYF.

V is TRBV28 and J is TRBJ1-2; no clear D. Germline lookup yields CDR1 MDHEN and CDR2 SYDVKM. V was pared by 1 base and J by 2 bases, with 8 bases between. This CDR3 has 14 residues. The CDR3 bases are TGTGCCAGCAGTTTATTGGCCAGAAACTATGGCTACACCTTC. It yields the protein CASSLLARNYGYTF.

This clone showed up just once. The rearrangement uses TRBV5-1 and TRBJ2-1, with 12 bases that match TRBD2. CDR1 and CDR2 (germline): SGHRS, YFSETQ. The CDR3 spans 16 residues. The ends lost 0 bases at V and 8 bases at J; junction bases unmatched: 6. The CDR3 DNA follows: TGCGCCAGCAGCTTGGAGACTAGCGGGAGAACCGATGAGCAGTTCTTC. This sequence encodes CASSLETSGRTDEQFF.

The chain uses TRBV6-5 and TRBJ1-1; a possible D gene is TRBD1 (6 bases). The length of the CDR3 is 14 residues. Germline assignment: CDR1 MNHEY and CDR2 SVGAGI. The ends were cut back, 5 bases at V and 4 bases at J, with 14 bases in the middle. The CDR3 here is CASSPYREGTEAFF. CDR3 nucleotide sequence: TGTGCCAGCAGTCCGTACAGGGAGGGCACTGAAGCTTTCTTT.

This chain joins TRBV11-1 and TRBJ2-1; perhaps TRBD2 as D (6 bases). CDR3 length equals 13 residues. CDR1 and CDR2 from the germline V gene are SGHAT and FQDESV (reference sequence). Trimming took off 5 bases at V and 3 bases at J, with 8 bases between the two ends. CDR3 amino acids: CASSLSGYNEQFF. The DNA of the CDR3 is TGTGCCAGCAGCCTTAGCGGCTACAATGAGCAGTTCTTC.

V and J are TRBV19 and TRBJ1-3; no clear D gene. V dropped 5 bases and J dropped 3 bases, with 8 bases sitting between them. From germline, CDR1 is LNHDA and CDR2 SQIVND (reference sequence). This CDR3 is built from 13 residues. CDR3 sequence reads: CASSPEGGNTIYF. CDR3 bases: TGTGCCAGTAGTCCCGAGGGTGGAAACACCATATATTTT.

The sample holds a few counts of this clone. CDR3 bases: TGTGCCAGCTCACCACAGGGAGGGAGGGAGCAGTACTTC. Its protein product is CASSPQGGREQYF. This sequence joins TRBV18 and TRBJ2-7; 7 bases agree with TRBD2. Trimming removed 1 base from V and 7 bases from J; junction bases left unmatched: 4. This CDR3 has 13 amino acids. Germline values: CDR1 KGHSH, CDR2 LQKENI.

V gene TRBV11-2 combines with J gene TRBJ1-1; no clear D gene. V was clipped by 1 base and J by 0 bases, with 6 bases between them. The CDR3 sequence is 14 residues long. The V gene's germline CDR1 is SGHAT and CDR2 FQNNGV. CDR3 nucleotide sequence: TGTGCCAGCAGCTTAGTGGCGGTGAACACTGAAGCTTTCTTT. Translated: CASSLVAVNTEAFF.

The V and J genes are TRBV2 and TRBJ2-1; D not certain. The V end lost 5 bases, the J end lost 0 bases, and 11 bases lay between the germline ends. CDR1 SNHLY and CDR2 FYNNEI come from the germline V gene. The CDR3 is made up of 15 amino acids. The CDR3 nucleotides are TGTGCCAGCAGTCAAACACAGAGCTCCTACAATGAGCAGTTCTTC. The encoded protein is CASSQTQSSYNEQFF.